Each of the 31 T cell receptor beta chains below was sequenced from the same sample in a study of shared clonotypes between healthy human individuals. The repertoire was sequenced with immunoSEQ multiplex PCR; TCRdb's copy has only in-frame clones and lacks some. In the table there are fewer than 1.4 million clones, around 78% of which are singletons. The specimen was memory CD4+ T cells from PBMCs. Subset: CD45RA-negative fraction. The receptors stem from a man younger than 35 in good health. Some clones in this sample may be carry-over from other donors' samples.

The J gene is TRBJ2-7, the V gene TRBV19, with D possibly being TRBD1 (6 bases). This CDR3 comprises 15 residues. Germline lookup yields CDR1 LNHDA and CDR2 SQIVND (reference sequence). The V end was cut by 1 base, the J end by 6 bases, with 16 bases between. DNA of the CDR3: TGTGCCAGTAGTATAGGTTGGGGGCCCTACGGCGAGCAGTACTTC. This translates into CASSIGWGPYGEQYF.

The V gene is TRBV6-6, the J gene TRBJ1-5; D not certain. V was shortened by 4 bases and J by 7 bases, with 14 bases between the two germline ends. The CDR3 contains 14 residues. CDR1 and CDR2 (germline): MNHNY, SVGAGI (reference sequence). CDR3 loop: CASSFGRIGQPQHF. In DNA, the CDR3 is TGTGCCAGCAGTTTTGGACGTATCGGGCAGCCCCAGCATTTT.

This chain links TRBV4-1 with TRBJ1-2; tentative D call: TRBD1 (5 bases). Germline loops: CDR1 MGHRA, CDR2 YSYEKL. V was cut by 0 bases and J by 8 bases, with 25 bases left in between. The length of the CDR3 is 18 residues. CDR3 region: CASSQDWGRAGSNDGYTF. CDR3 coding DNA: TGCGCCAGCAGCCAAGATTGGGGGAGGGCAGGGAGCAATGACGGCTACACCTTC.

The chain combines TRBV2 with TRBJ2-5; tentatively, D is TRBD2 (6 bases). The CDR3 has 13 residues. The ends were cut back, 6 bases at V and 1 base at J, with 9 bases in the middle. Germline lookup yields CDR1 SNHLY and CDR2 FYNNEI. This CDR3 is CASRGTAQETQYF. CDR3 DNA: TGTGCCAGCAGGGGGACTGCCCAAGAGACCCAGTACTTC.

This clone turned up a few times. The rearrangement joins TRBV2 to TRBJ1-4, with unresolved D. V gave up 4 bases and J gave up 8 bases, with 14 bases separating them. In germline, CDR1 is SNHLY, CDR2 FYNNEI. The CDR3 totals 14 residues. CDR3 in DNA: TGTGCCAGCAGTGTGACATTCGGAGAGGAAAAACTGTTTTTT. Protein product: CASSVTFGEEKLFF.

The chain links TRBV19 to TRBJ1-5; possible D gene TRBD1, 6 bases. Per the germline V gene, CDR1 is LNHDA and CDR2 is SQIVND (reference sequence). The V gene lost 3 bases and the J gene lost 1 base, with 13 bases spanning the gap. The CDR3 runs to 16 residues. The CDR3 nucleotides read TGTGCCAGTAGTATGGCGGGGGCACGCAGCAATCAGCCCCAGCATTTT. Its protein is CASSMAGARSNQPQHF.

The genes are TRBV5-1 and TRBJ1-2; 10 bases agree with TRBD1. The trim removed 2 bases at V and 8 bases at J, leaving 9 bases unmatched. Germline values: CDR1 SGHRS, CDR2 YFSETQ. The CDR3 extends over 15 amino acids. Written as DNA, the CDR3 is TGCGCCAGCAGCTTATCCGCCGGGACAGGGGACGGCTACACCTTC. Its translation is CASSLSAGTGDGYTF.

V gene TRBV30 combines with J gene TRBJ2-4; TRBD2 might be the D (5 bases). The germline V and J ends were trimmed by 2 bases and 7 bases, with 24 bases remaining between them. The CDR3 consists of 17 residues. CDR1 and CDR2 (germline): GTSNPN, SVGIG (reference sequence). The chain's CDR3 is CAWSTSGGLSIGNIQYF. The CDR3 bases are TGTGCCTGGAGTACAAGTGGCGGGTTGAGTATAGGGAACATTCAGTACTTC.

This rearrangement joins TRBV11-2 to TRBJ2-1; the match to TRBD1 covers 9 bases. The CDR3 is made up of 15 amino acids. Germline CDR1 is SGHAT and CDR2 is FQNNGV. J gave up 9 bases and V 5 bases, and 11 bases lay outside the gene matches. This CDR3 reads CASSRTGTGYGEQFF. CDR3 nucleotides: TGTGCCAGCAGCCGCACCGGGACAGGGTATGGTGAGCAGTTCTTC.

This chain connects TRBV18 to TRBJ2-7, with D possibly being TRBD1 (7 bases). CDR1 is KGHSH and CDR2 is LQKENI in the germline V gene. The ends were cut back, 2 bases at V and 2 bases at J, with 16 bases in the middle. This CDR3 region has 16 residues. In DNA form, the CDR3 reads TGTGCCAGCTCACCAGGCGGGACAGCTAGAGCCTACGAGCAGTACTTC. It yields the protein CASSPGGTARAYEQYF.

This clone showed up just a few times. V and J are TRBV4-2 and TRBJ2-1; 8 positions agree with TRBD2. This CDR3 is built from 16 residues. Germline lookup yields CDR1 LGHNA and CDR2 YNFKEQ. After removal of 4 bases from V and 4 bases from J, the junction contained 9 bases not matched to a gene. In DNA form, the CDR3 reads TGTGCCAGCAGCCCGTTGGGGGCTAGCGGGTACAATGAGCAGTTCTTC. Its protein product is CASSPLGASGYNEQFF.

This chain joins TRBV28 and TRBJ1-2, with D perhaps matching TRBD1 (6 bases). Trimming left V 6 bases short and J 4 bases short, with 12 bases between. This CDR3 region has 13 residues. Germline V gene sequence: CDR1 MDHEN, CDR2 SYDVKM. For the CDR3, the DNA is TGTGCCAGCAGGGGGGCTTTCTTCTATGGCTACACCTTC. Translating it yields CASRGAFFYGYTF.

This chain connects TRBV28 to TRBJ2-7; TRBD2 is a possible D gene (5 bases). The CDR3 runs 13 residues. Germline CDR1 MDHEN, CDR2 SYDVKM. V dropped 7 bases and J dropped 5 bases, with 15 bases sitting between them. The CDR3 region has the DNA TGTGCCAGCACCCAACCGGGGTTCGACGAGCAGTACTTC. Residues: CASTQPGFDEQYF.

The V gene is TRBV30, the J gene TRBJ2-2, with 7 positions matching TRBD2. Germline loops: CDR1 GTSNPN, CDR2 SVGIG (reference sequence). The CDR3 runs 13 residues. Unmatched junction bases numbered 9, after V lost 1 base and J lost 13 bases. The DNA for the CDR3 is TGTGCCTGGAGTGGCCTAGCGGACGTGGGGCTGTTTTTT. Protein product: CAWSGLADVGLFF.

The chain is built from TRBV28 and TRBJ1-1; 7 positions match TRBD1. Germline CDR1 and CDR2: MDHEN and SYDVKM. The CDR3 is made up of 15 amino acids. V shed 5 bases, J shed 1 base, and the junction held 7 bases outside the gene matches. The CDR3 region is CASSVLGTENTEAFF. CDR3 nucleotides: TGTGCCAGCAGTGTATTGGGGACAGAGAACACTGAAGCTTTCTTT. Full variable domain (remainder filled in from reference TRBV28 and TRBJ1-1): DVKVTQSSRYLVKRTGEKVFLECVQDMDHENMFWYRQDPGLGLRLIYFSYDVKMKEKGDIPEGYSVSREKKERFSLILESASTNQTSMYLCASSVLGTENTEAFFGQGTRLTVV.

V and J are TRBV14 and TRBJ1-2; D remains unclear. Germline V CDR1 and CDR2: SGHDN, FVKESK. CDR3 length: 13 amino acids. V was trimmed by 1 base and J by 4 bases, leaving 7 bases between them. The CDR3 DNA sequence: TGTGCCAGCAGCCAAGGTCAGAGCTATGGCTACACCTTC. Translating gives CASSQGQSYGYTF.

The CDR3 nucleotides read TGTGCCTGCGGTAGATTCTACGAGCAGTACTTC. Amino acid sequence: CACGRFYEQYF. V and J are TRBV30 and TRBJ2-7; D gene uncertain. CDR3 size: 11 residues. V lost 6 bases, J lost 3 bases, and 9 bases lay in between. Germline CDR1 GTSNPN, CDR2 SVGIG (reference sequence). The full variable domain, in which reference TRBV30 and TRBJ2-7 provide the parts outside the CDR3, is SQTIHQWPATLVQPVGSPLSLECTVEGTSNPNLYWYRQAAGRGLQLLFYSVGIGQISSEVPQNLSASRPQDRQFILSSKKLLLSDSGFYLCACGRFYEQYFGPGTRLTVT.

This clone turned up a few times. In DNA form, the CDR3 reads TGTGCCAGCACCCTATGGGGGACCCCGGATACGCAGTATTTT. It yields the protein CASTLWGTPDTQYF. J is TRBJ2-3 and V is TRBV28; TRBD1 or TRBD2 may be the D gene (5 bases each). This CDR3 is 14 amino acids long. Trimming removed 7 bases at V and 6 bases at J, with 17 bases between. CDR1 is MDHEN, CDR2 SYDVKM, per germline.

The table lists this clone with a few counts. The sample contains more than one DNA sequence encoding this CDR3. The V call is TRBV29-1, the J call TRBJ1-1; 8 bases match TRBD1. J gave up 3 bases and V 4 bases, and 7 bases lay outside the gene matches. CDR1 and CDR2 from the germline V gene are SQVTM and ANQGSEA. This CDR3 has 14 amino acids. The CDR3 sequence: CSVGQGALDTEAFF. CDR3 sequence (DNA): TGCAGCGTTGGGCAGGGGGCATTGGACACTGAAGCTTTCTTT.

A word on this clone: Other DNA sequences from this sample encode an identical CDR3 as well. This chain links TRBV7-8 with TRBJ2-5; tentative D call: TRBD1 (5 bases). This CDR3 contains 13 residues. Per germline, CDR1 SGHVS and CDR2 FQNEAQ. Trimming left V 5 bases short and J 2 bases short, with 9 bases between. The CDR3 nucleotides are TGTGCCAGCAGCCTGGGGCCTCAAGAGACCCAGTACTTC. It codes for CASSLGPQETQYF.

The V call is TRBV11-2, the J call TRBJ1-2; D may be TRBD1 (5 bases). Looked up from germline, CDR1 is SGHAT and CDR2 is FQNNGV. V shed 1 base and J shed 8 bases, with 20 bases lying between them. The CDR3 consists of 16 residues. Here the CDR3 reads CASSLAFTGDQFGYTF. CDR3 coding DNA: TGTGCCAGCAGCTTAGCGTTCACAGGTGATCAATTCGGCTACACCTTC.

This clone has ten or more counts. The chain uses TRBV18 and TRBJ1-1; D not resolved. The ends were cut back, 3 bases at V and 7 bases at J, with 6 bases in the middle. This CDR3 is built from 11 residues. In germline, CDR1 is KGHSH, CDR2 LQKENI. Written as DNA, the CDR3 is TGTGCCAGCTCACCCGGTGATGAAGCTTTCTTT. Translated, it gives CASSPGDEAFF.

The chain joins TRBV11-1 to TRBJ2-3, with TRBD1 matching over 9 bases. The V and J ends lost 5 bases and 3 bases, in that order; junction bases with no gene match: 6. The CDR3 is made up of 15 amino acids. Germline CDR1 reads SGHAT; CDR2 reads FQDESV (reference sequence). CDR3 coding DNA: TGTGCCAGCAGCCATGGGACAGGGAGGACAGATACGCAGTATTTT. Residues: CASSHGTGRTDTQYF.

This chain links TRBV27 with TRBJ2-7; a weak D match, TRBD2 (6 bases). CDR1 is MNHEY, CDR2 SMNVEV, per germline (reference sequence). V was pared by 2 bases and J by 2 bases, with 13 bases between. The CDR3 is made up of 15 amino acids. The chain's CDR3 is CASSLLRRGAYEQYF. DNA for the CDR3: TGTGCCAGCAGTTTACTCCGGCGGGGTGCCTACGAGCAGTACTTC.

The count of this clone is one. A far larger clone is off by one base, so a read error is likely. The rearrangement uses TRBV7-9 and TRBJ1-4, with TRBD1 identical over 9 bases. The V segment lost 4 bases and the J segment 3 bases; nucleotides outside the gene matches: 6. This CDR3 comprises 16 residues. CDR1 is SEHNR and CDR2 is FQNEAQ in the germline V gene (reference sequence). In nucleotides, the CDR3 is TGTGCCAGCAGCTCTTCCCGGACAGGGGCTAATGAAAAACTGTTTTTT. Its translation: CASSSSRTGANEKLFF.

The J gene is TRBJ2-1, the V gene TRBV27; 9 bases are a match to TRBD2. Trimming took 5 bases from V and 6 from J; bases not matched to a gene: 14. CDR1 and CDR2 (germline): MNHEY, SMNVEV (reference sequence). The CDR3 has 17 residues. The CDR3 sequence is CASSPTALAGPPNEQFF. The CDR3, as DNA: TGTGCCAGCAGTCCTACGGCGCTAGCGGGGCCACCCAATGAGCAGTTCTTC.

The sample holds many counts of this clone. The genes are TRBV6-6 and TRBJ1-5, with no clear D. The CDR3 spans 16 residues. Germline CDR1 is MNHNY and CDR2 is SVGAGI (reference sequence). Between the trimmed V and J ends, which lost 2 bases and 0 bases, there was a span of 11 bases. The CDR3 region is CASSYPASGSNQPQHF. The DNA of the CDR3 is TGTGCCAGCAGTTACCCGGCCTCGGGTAGCAATCAGCCCCAGCATTTT.

V is TRBV30 and J is TRBJ1-5, with 8 nucleotides matching TRBD1. Losses at the gene ends were 2 bases for V and 9 bases for J; bases not matched to a gene: 12. In germline, CDR1 is GTSNPN, CDR2 SVGIG (reference sequence). This CDR3 spans 15 amino acids. In DNA, the CDR3 is TGTGCCTGGAGTTTAGGTACAGGGGGAATGGGGCCCCAGCATTTT. Its protein is CAWSLGTGGMGPQHF.

This chain's CDR3 is CASSLSFAEQYF. The CDR3 DNA follows: TGTGCCAGCAGTCTCTCGTTTGCCGAGCAGTACTTC. V and J are TRBV28 and TRBJ2-5; D call uncertain. The J call may be mistaken, given a closer DNA end match to TRBJ2-7. Germline values: CDR1 MDHEN, CDR2 SYDVKM. The CDR3 loop spans 12 amino acids.

The rearrangement links TRBV28 to TRBJ2-4, with D possibly called TRBD1 or TRBD2 (5 bases each). CDR3 length: 15 amino acids. Germline CDR1 is MDHEN and CDR2 is SYDVKM. V lost 2 bases and J lost 9, with 17 bases in between. CDR3 loop: CASSLEASAGGIQYF. The CDR3 coding sequence is TGTGCCAGCAGTTTAGAAGCCTCCGCTGGGGGCATTCAGTACTTC.

CDR3 DNA: TGCAGCGTTGGCACTAGCTCGGACGAGCAGTACTTC. Its translation is CSVGTSSDEQYF. This rearrangement joins TRBV29-1 to TRBJ2-7; D possibly corresponds to TRBD2 (6 bases). CDR3 length: 12 amino acids. Trimming pared 4 bases from V and 5 bases from J, leaving 12 bases between. The germline V gene encodes CDR1 SQVTM and CDR2 ANQGSEA.